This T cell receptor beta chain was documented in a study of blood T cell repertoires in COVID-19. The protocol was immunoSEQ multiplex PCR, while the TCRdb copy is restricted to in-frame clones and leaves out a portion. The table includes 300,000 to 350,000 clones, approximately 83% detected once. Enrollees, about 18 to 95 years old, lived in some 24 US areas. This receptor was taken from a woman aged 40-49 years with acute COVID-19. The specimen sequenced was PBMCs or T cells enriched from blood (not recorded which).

The CDR3, as DNA: TGTGCCAGAAGCTTAGATCCTAGAAACAGGAGCTACGAGCAGTACTTC. It specifies CARSLDPRNRSYEQYF. J is TRBJ2-7 and V is TRBV7-5; TRBD1, as called in the table, went unchecked against the DNA. TRBV7-5 is classified as a pseudogene. The CDR3 extends over 16 amino acids.